This entry is about one T cell receptor (beta chain). Its antigen is still unknown. Sequencing used immunoSEQ multiplex PCR; TCRdb keeps in-frame clones, though not all of them. The repertoire holds under 200,000 clones, with 70% to 85% as singletons. The V segment lost 5 bases and the J segment 4 bases; nucleotides outside the gene matches: 10. The CDR3 runs 15 residues. Germline CDR1 MNHEY, CDR2 SVGAGI. The data are from a study of cytotoxic CD8 clonotypes in ibrutinib-treated CLL. Study conclusions and caveats: On treatment, the uncommon public clonotypes contracted or remained stable.

The source is a human donor with chronic lymphocytic leukemia. The sample consisted of PBMCs, taken after 24 months of ibrutinib treatment. The gene calls are TRBV6-5 and TRBJ1-2, with 7 bases aligning to TRBD1. For the CDR3, the DNA is TGTGCCAGCAGTACCCCGGGACAGCTAGTCTATGGCTACACCTTC. It yields the protein CASSTPGQLVYGYTF.